This TCR beta chain came from a study of Graves' ophthalmopathy and Graves' hyperthyroidism. This clonotype has at least ten counts. The PBMCs had their origin in less than 13 ml of fresh peripheral blood. This CDR3 comprises 19 residues. The ends lost 1 base at V and 5 bases at J; junction bases unmatched: 12. Germline loops: CDR1 MGHRA, CDR2 YSYEKL. TCR beta CDR3 amplification used RNA transcripts. RT-PCR was first run with HTBI primers, then multiplex PCR in a second round. TCRdb itself ran the multiplex PCR reads through MiXCR, one entry per CDR3 protein. The repertoire consists of hundreds of thousands of distinct CDR3 sequences, with 22% occurring once and the leading ten covering around 6.9%.

This TCR came from a woman aged 18-30 years with stable Graves' hyperthyroidism. Some clones in this sample may be carry-over from other donors' samples. The chain links TRBV4-1 to TRBJ2-5, with 14 nucleotides matching TRBD2. Sequences were obtained from peripheral blood. The CDR3 sequence: CASSQVAGLAGATKETQYF. For the CDR3, the DNA is TGCGCCAGCAGCCAAGTTGCGGGACTAGCGGGGGCGACCAAGGAGACCCAGTACTTC.